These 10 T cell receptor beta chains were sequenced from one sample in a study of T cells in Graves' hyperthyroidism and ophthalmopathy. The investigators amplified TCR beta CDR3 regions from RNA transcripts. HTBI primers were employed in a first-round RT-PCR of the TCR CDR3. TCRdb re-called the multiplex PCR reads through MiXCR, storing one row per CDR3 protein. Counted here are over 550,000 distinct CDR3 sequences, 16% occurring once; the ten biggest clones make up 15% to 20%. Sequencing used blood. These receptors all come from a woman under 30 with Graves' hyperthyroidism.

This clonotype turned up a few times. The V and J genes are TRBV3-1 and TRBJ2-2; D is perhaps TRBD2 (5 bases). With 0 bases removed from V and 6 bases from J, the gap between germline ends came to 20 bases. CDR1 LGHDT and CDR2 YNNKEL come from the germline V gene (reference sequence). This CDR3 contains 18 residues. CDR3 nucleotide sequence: TGTGCCAGCAGCCAAGAAGAGAGGGTCCTGATTAACGCCGGGGAGCTGTTTTTT. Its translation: CASSQEERVLINAGELFF. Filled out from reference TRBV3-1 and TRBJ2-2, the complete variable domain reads DTAVSQTPKYLVTQMGNDKSIKCEQNLGHDTMYWYKQDSKKFLKIMFSYNNKELIINETVPNRFSPKSPDKAHLNLHINSLELGDSAVYFCASSQEERVLINAGELFFGEGSRLTVL.

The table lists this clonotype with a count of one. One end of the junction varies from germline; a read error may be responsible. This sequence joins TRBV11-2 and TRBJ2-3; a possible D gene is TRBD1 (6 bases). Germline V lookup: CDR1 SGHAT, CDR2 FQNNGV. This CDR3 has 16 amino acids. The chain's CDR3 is CASSLWLSDRTDTEYF. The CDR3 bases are TGTGCCAGCAGCTTATGGTTGAGCGACAGGACAGATACGGAGTATTTT.

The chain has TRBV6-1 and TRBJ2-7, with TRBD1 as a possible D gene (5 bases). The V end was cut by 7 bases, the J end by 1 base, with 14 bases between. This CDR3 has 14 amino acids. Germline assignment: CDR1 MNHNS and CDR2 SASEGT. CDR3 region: CASIATGLSYEQYF. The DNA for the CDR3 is TGTGCCAGCATCGCCACAGGATTATCCTACGAGCAGTACTTC.

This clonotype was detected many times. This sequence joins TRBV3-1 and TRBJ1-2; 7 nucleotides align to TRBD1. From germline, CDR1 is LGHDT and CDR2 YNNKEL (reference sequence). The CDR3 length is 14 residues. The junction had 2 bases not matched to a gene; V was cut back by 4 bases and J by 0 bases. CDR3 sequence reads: CASSPGTANYGYTF. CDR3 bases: TGTGCCAGCAGCCCCGGGACAGCTAACTATGGCTACACCTTC.

This chain's CDR3 is CSVRGSPNEKLFF. Written as DNA, the CDR3 is TGCAGCGTTAGGGGATCTCCTAATGAAAAACTGTTTTTT. The chain carries TRBV29-1 and TRBJ1-4; D might be TRBD1 (5 bases). This CDR3 has 13 residues. In germline, CDR1 is SQVTM, CDR2 ANQGSEA. Between the trimmed V and J ends, which lost 5 bases and 3 bases, there was a span of 10 bases. The whole variable domain, remainder taken from reference TRBV29-1 and TRBJ1-4, is SAVISQKPSRDICQRGTSLTIQCQVDSQVTMMFWYRQQPGQSLTLIATANQGSEATYESGFVIDKFPISRPNLTFSTLTVSNMSPEDSSIYLCSVRGSPNEKLFFGSGTQLSVL.

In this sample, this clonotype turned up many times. The DNA for the CDR3 is TGTGCCAGCAGTTTGCGGAGCGGGACAGGGCCTGTCTACGAGCAGTACTTC. It is translated as CASSLRSGTGPVYEQYF. This chain joins TRBV12-3 or TRBV12-4 and TRBJ2-7; 9 bases align to TRBD1. The CDR3 is made up of 17 amino acids. The ends lost 3 bases at V and 3 bases at J; junction bases unmatched: 12.

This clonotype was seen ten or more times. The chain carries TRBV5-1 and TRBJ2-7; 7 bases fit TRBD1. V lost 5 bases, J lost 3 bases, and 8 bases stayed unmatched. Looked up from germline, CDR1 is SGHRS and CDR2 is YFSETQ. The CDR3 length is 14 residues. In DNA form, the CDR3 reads TGCGCCAGCAGGCATACAGGGGAAGGCTACGAGCAGTACTTC. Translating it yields CASRHTGEGYEQYF.

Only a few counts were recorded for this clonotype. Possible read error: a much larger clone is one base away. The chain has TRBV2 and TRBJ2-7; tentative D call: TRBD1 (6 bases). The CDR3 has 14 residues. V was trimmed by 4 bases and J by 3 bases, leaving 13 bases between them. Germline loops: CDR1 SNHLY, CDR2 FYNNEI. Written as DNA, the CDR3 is TGTGCCAGCAGTGCAGAGAGGACAGACTACGAGCAGTACTTC. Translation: CASSAERTDYEQYF.

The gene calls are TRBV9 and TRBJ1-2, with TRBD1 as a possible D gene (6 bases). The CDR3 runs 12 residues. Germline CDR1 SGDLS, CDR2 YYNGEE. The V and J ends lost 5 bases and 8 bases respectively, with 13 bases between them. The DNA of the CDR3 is TGTGCCAGCAGTCCAGGGGTGGAGGGCTACACCTTC. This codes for CASSPGVEGYTF.

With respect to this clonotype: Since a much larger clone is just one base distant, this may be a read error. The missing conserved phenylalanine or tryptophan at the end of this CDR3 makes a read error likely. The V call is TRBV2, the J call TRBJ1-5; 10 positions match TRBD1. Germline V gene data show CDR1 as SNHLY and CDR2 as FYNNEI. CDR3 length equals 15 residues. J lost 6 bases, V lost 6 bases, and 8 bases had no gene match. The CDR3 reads CASSLRQGASQPQHL. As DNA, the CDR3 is TGTGCCAGCAGCCTGCGACAGGGGGCAAGTCAGCCCCAGCATCTT.